This TCR beta chain appears in the sequencing data of a study of cytomegalovirus exposure and HLA in healthy donors. The table lists this clone with a few counts. CDR3 length equals 15 residues. Germline loops: CDR1 MGHRA, CDR2 YSYEKL. The V gene lost 0 bases and the J gene lost 1 base, with 10 bases spanning the gap. Sequenced by immunoSEQ multiplex PCR; TCRdb stores in-frame clones only, minus some. The profile shows under 250,000 clones, roughly 91% of them singletons. V usage is TRBV4-1 and J usage is TRBJ2-7, with no clear D. Source material: PBMCs. The sequence came from a woman between 18 and 30 years old in good health and CMV-seropositive. The CDR3 loop is CASSQEAGASYEQYF. The CDR3, as DNA: TGCGCCAGCAGCCAAGAGGCCGGAGCTTCCTACGAGCAGTACTTC.